What follows describes a single TCR beta chain. This specimen comes from a study of blood T cell repertoires in COVID-19. The overall study: Samples taken during acute and convalescent COVID-19 were collected in the United States, Italy and Spain.

The V and J ends lost 2 bases and 0 bases respectively, with 13 bases between them. The V gene's germline CDR1 is LNHNV and CDR2 YYDKDF (reference sequence). The CDR3 is made up of 16 amino acids. Produced via immunoSEQ multiplex PCR; TCRdb's table is partial and in-frame only. The profile covers approximately 15,000 clones, with roughly 90% appearing a single time and 2.5% to 3.5% taken by the ten largest. The sequenced sample was peripheral blood. The clonotype comes from a human donor in a cohort sampled during active COVID-19. The chain couples TRBV15 to TRBJ1-2; unclear D gene. CDR3 sequence: CATSRNRDSSNYGYTF. The CDR3 nucleotides read TGTGCCACCAGCAGAAACCGGGATTCCTCTAACTATGGCTACACCTTC.